A single T cell receptor beta chain is shown here with its context. The data stem from a study of blood T cell repertoires in COVID-19. Overall study: The analysed material was cDNA or gDNA that came from T cells, B-cell-depleted T cells, or PBMCs.

Measured with immunoSEQ multiplex PCR; TCRdb has only the in-frame clones, and not every one. The sample yields about 260,000 clones, around four fifths seen once. Trimming took 5 bases from V and 3 from J, leaving 12 bases between them. The germline gives CDR1 SNHLY, CDR2 FYNNEI. The CDR3 has 14 amino acids. The chain combines TRBV2 with TRBJ2-3; D is ambiguous. What was sequenced was peripheral blood. The sequence was obtained from a woman aged 80 or over with acute or convalescent COVID-19. The CDR3 region has the DNA TGTGCCAGCAGTAAGGCTTCAGCGACAGATACGCAGTATTTT. This translates into CASSKASATDTQYF.